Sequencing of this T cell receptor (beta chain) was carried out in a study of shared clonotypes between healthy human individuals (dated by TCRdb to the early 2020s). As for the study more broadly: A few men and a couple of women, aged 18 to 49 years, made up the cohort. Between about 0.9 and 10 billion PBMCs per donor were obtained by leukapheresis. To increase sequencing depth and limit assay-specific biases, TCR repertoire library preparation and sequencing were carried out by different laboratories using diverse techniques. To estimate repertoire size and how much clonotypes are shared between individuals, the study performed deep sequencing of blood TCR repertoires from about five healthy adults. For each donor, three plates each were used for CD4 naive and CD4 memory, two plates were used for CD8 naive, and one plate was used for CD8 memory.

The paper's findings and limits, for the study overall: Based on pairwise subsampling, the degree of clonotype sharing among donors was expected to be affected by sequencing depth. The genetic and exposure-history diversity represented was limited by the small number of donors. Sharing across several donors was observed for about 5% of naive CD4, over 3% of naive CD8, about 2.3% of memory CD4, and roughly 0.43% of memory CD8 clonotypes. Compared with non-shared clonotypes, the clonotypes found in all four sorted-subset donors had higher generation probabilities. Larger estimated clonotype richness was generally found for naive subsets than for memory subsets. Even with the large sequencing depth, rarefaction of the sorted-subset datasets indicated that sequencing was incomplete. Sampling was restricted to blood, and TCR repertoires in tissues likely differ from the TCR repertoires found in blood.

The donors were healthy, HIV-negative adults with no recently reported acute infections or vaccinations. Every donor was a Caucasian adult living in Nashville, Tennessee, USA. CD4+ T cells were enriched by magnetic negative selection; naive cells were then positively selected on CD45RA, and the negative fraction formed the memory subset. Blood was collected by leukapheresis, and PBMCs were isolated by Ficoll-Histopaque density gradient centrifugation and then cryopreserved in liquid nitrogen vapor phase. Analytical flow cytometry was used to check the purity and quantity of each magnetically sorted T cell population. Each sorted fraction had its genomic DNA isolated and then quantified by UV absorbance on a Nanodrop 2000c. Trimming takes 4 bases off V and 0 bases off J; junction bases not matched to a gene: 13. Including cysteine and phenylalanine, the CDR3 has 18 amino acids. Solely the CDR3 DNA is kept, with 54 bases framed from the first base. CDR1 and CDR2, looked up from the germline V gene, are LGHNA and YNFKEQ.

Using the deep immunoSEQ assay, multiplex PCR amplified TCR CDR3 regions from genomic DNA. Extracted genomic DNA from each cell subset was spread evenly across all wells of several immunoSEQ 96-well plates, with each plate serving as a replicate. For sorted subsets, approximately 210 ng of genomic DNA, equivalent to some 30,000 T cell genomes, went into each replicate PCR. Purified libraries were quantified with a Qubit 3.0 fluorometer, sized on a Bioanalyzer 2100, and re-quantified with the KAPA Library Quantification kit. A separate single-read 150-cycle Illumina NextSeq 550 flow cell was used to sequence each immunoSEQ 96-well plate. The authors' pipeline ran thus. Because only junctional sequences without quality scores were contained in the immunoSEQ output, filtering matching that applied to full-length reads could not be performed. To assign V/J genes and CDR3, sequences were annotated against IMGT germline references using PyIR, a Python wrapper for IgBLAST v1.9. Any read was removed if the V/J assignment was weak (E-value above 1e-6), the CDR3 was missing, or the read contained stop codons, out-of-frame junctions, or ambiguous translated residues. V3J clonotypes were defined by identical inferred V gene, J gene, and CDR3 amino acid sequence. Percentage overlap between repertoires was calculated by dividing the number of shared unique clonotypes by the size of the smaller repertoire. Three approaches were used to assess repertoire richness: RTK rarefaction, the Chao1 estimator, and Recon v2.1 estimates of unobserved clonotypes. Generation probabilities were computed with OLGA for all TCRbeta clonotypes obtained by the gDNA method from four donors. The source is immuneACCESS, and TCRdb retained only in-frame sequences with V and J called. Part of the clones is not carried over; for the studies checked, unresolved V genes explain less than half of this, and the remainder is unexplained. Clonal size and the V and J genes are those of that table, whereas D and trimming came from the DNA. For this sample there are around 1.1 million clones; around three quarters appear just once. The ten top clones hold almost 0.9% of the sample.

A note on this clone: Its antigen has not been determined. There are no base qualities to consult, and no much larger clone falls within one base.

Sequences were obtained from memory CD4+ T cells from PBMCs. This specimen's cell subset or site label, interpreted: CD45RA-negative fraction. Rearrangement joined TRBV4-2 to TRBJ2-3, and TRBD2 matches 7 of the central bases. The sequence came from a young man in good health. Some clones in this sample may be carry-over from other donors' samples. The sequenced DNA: TGTGCCAGCAGCCCCTTAGCGATCGGCGGGAGAAGCACAGATACGCAGTATTTT. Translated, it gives CASSPLAIGGRSTDTQYF.